Listed here are 13 T cell receptor beta chains from one sample, sequenced in a study of T cells in Graves' hyperthyroidism and ophthalmopathy. Amplified TCR beta CDR3 regions came from RNA transcripts. With the HTBI primer set, the TCR CDR3 went through a first round of RT-PCR. TCRdb processed the multiplex PCR reads anew with MiXCR; each CDR3 protein has one entry. Found here are roughly 570,000 distinct CDR3 sequences, around a sixth of them singletons; the top ten hold about 7%. Sequencing was performed on blood. The receptors derive from a woman aged 25 to 45 with Graves' hyperthyroidism.

The chain joins TRBV20-1 to TRBJ2-2; D is uncertain. The CDR3 is 12 residues long. Trimming stripped 7 bases from V and 1 base from J, with 7 bases between. The germline CDR1 and CDR2 sequences are DFQATT and SNEGSKA (reference sequence). The CDR3 reads CSGLGNTGELFF. CDR3 bases: TGCAGTGGATTGGGGAACACCGGGGAGCTGTTTTTT.

This clonotype was recorded at least ten times. The chain links TRBV5-1 to TRBJ1-3; TRBD1 matches at 8 bases. Trimming removed 8 bases from V and 2 bases from J; junction bases left unmatched: 12. Germline lookup yields CDR1 SGHRS and CDR2 YFSETQ. This CDR3 has 16 residues. CDR3 DNA sequence: TGCGCCAGTAGGGGGGCCGGGACAGGCGCTGGAAACACCATATATTTT. This translates into CASRGAGTGAGNTIYF.

This clonotype showed up just a few times. This chain joins TRBV9 and TRBJ1-1; tentatively, D is TRBD1 (6 bases). This CDR3 is 13 amino acids long. Per germline, CDR1 SGDLS and CDR2 YYNGEE. The V end was cut by 2 bases, the J end by 3 bases, with 8 bases between. CDR3 in amino acids: CASSVGGHTEAFF. The CDR3 bases are TGTGCCAGCAGCGTGGGGGGCCACACTGAAGCTTTCTTT.

The chain employs TRBV27 and TRBJ2-4, with D possibly being TRBD1 (6 bases). Germline V lookup: CDR1 MNHEY, CDR2 SMNVEV (reference sequence). V was cut by 4 bases and J by 7 bases, with 11 bases left in between. The CDR3 has 13 residues. CDR3 sequence (DNA): TGTGCCAGCAGTTCGGCCCAGGGGAACATTCAGTACTTC. This gives the protein CASSSAQGNIQYF.

CDR3 in DNA: TGTGCCAGCAGCTTAGCGGGCCTTCCAGATACGCAGTATTTT. This sequence encodes CASSLAGLPDTQYF. The genes are TRBV11-2 and TRBJ2-3; D remains unclear. Germline V gene lookup returns CDR1 SGHAT and CDR2 FQNNGV. This CDR3 contains 14 residues. V was clipped by 1 base and J by 4 bases, with 9 bases between them.

The genes are TRBV5-5 and TRBJ2-5, with 8 nucleotides matching TRBD1. Germline assignment: CDR1 SGHKS and CDR2 YYEKEE (reference sequence). With V trimmed by 1 base and J by 1 base, 12 bases remained unmatched. CDR3 size: 18 residues. CDR3 loop: CASSLLQGARGLQETQYF. CDR3 coding DNA: TGTGCCAGCAGCTTGTTGCAGGGGGCGCGAGGTCTCCAAGAGACCCAGTACTTC.

The chain employs TRBV7-9 and TRBJ2-1; D call uncertain. The CDR3 runs to 16 residues. CDR1 is SEHNR, CDR2 FQNEAQ, per germline (reference sequence). V was trimmed by 0 bases and J by 0 bases, leaving 9 bases between them. The CDR3 region has the DNA TGTGCCAGCAGCTTAGCGCTAACGAGCTCCTACAATGAGCAGTTCTTC. Translation gives CASSLALTSSYNEQFF.

The chain joins TRBV6-2 or TRBV6-3 to TRBJ1-3; D is unresolved. Trimming took off 6 bases at V and 2 bases at J, with 14 bases between the two ends. Germline V gene lookup returns CDR1 MNHEY and CDR2 SVGEGT. The CDR3 is 15 amino acids. In DNA, the CDR3 is TGTGCCAGCAGAACTCAGGAGCACCCTGGAAACACCATATATTTT. It encodes CASRTQEHPGNTIYF.

This clonotype showed up many times. The gene calls are TRBV11-2 and TRBJ2-3; 16 positions match TRBD2. Germline CDR1 reads SGHAT; CDR2 reads FQNNGV. The CDR3 covers 18 residues. The J segment lost 4 bases and the V segment lost 4 bases, leaving 8 bases of the junction unmatched. CDR3 protein: CASSYPGLAGGFADTQYF. DNA of the CDR3: TGTGCCAGCAGCTATCCGGGACTAGCGGGAGGGTTCGCAGATACGCAGTATTTT.

The V and J genes are TRBV4-1 and TRBJ2-7; 10 bases fit TRBD1. J gave up 2 bases and V 4 bases, and 5 bases lay outside the gene matches. There are 15 residues in the CDR3. The germline V gene encodes CDR1 MGHRA and CDR2 YSYEKL. The CDR3 spells CASSRLGQGAYEQYF. DNA for the CDR3: TGCGCCAGCAGCCGCCTAGGACAGGGGGCCTACGAGCAGTACTTC.

A few counts support this clonotype. This chain connects TRBV12-3 or TRBV12-4 to TRBJ2-2; D gene ambiguous. The V gene lost 3 bases and the J gene lost 8 bases, with 10 bases spanning the gap. The CDR3 has 13 residues. CDR3 nucleotides: TGTGCCAGCAGTTTTGGGTCGGAGGGGGAGCTGTTTTTT. Translated: CASSFGSEGELFF.

The chain joins TRBV6-2 or TRBV6-3 to TRBJ1-2; possible D gene TRBD1, 5 bases. The germline gives CDR1 MNHEY, CDR2 SVGEGT. The V end lost 6 bases, the J end lost 4 bases, and 21 bases lay between the germline ends. CDR3 length: 16 amino acids. CDR3 sequence (DNA): TGTGCCAGCAGCCCCGTGGGCGGCGGGGACGGCTATGGCTACACCTTC. Its protein is CASSPVGGGDGYGYTF.

Many counts were recorded for this clonotype. V gene TRBV29-1 combines with J gene TRBJ1-1, with D tentatively TRBD1 (6 bases). V dropped 6 bases and J dropped 0 bases, with 17 bases sitting between them. From germline, CDR1 is SQVTM and CDR2 ANQGSEA. The length of the CDR3 is 15 residues. CDR3 nucleotide sequence: TGCAGCGTCTTGACAGGCGTCGTTATGAACACTGAAGCTTTCTTT. Translated, it gives CSVLTGVVMNTEAFF.